The sample holds one count of the clone carrying this T cell receptor (beta chain). Being one base from a much bigger clone, this may be a read error. The data stem from a study of read filtering for tumor transcriptome and immune sequencing. From approximately 430 ng of RNA, a library with molecular barcoded alpha/delta and beta/gamma adaptors was made. Each CDR3 protein gets one entry after TCRdb re-called the reads with MiXCR. This sample has 75,000 to 95,000 distinct CDR3 sequences, with about a fifth found just once. V lost 6 bases and J lost 4; bases outside the gene matches: 8. The CDR3 runs to 14 residues. Germline loops: CDR1 MNHEY, CDR2 SVGEGT.

This chain links TRBV6-2 or TRBV6-3 with TRBJ1-1, with 7 bases fitting TRBD1. Sequencing input: a population of CD138-negative cells sorted from bone marrow. The receptor comes from a donor at least 40 years old with multiple myeloma. The CDR3 DNA sequence: TGTGCCAGCAGCGTCACAGGGGCGAGCACTGAAGCTTTCTTT. This codes for CASSVTGASTEAFF.